The sequence of this T cell receptor (beta chain) was determined in a study of shared clonotypes between healthy human individuals. Whole-study context: For every donor, three CD4 naive, three CD4 memory, two CD8 naive and one CD8 memory plates were used.

The CDR3 runs 12 residues. The germline gives CDR1 SGHKS, CDR2 YYEKEE (reference sequence). The V end lost 0 bases, the J end lost 10 bases, and 7 bases lay between the germline ends. Memory CD4+ cells were the fraction left after CD45RA+ naive selection. Deep level was the assay's run setting. Sorted subsets were amplified in replicate PCRs using around 200 ng DNA, roughly 30,000 T cell genomes. The protocol was immunoSEQ multiplex PCR, while the TCRdb copy is restricted to in-frame clones and leaves out a portion. Found here are around 1.1 million clones, approximately 80% of them singletons; the top ten hold under 0.8%.

Sequencing was performed on memory CD4+ T cells from PBMCs. Subset specified: CD45RA-negative fraction. The V and J genes are TRBV5-5 and TRBJ1-4; D is perhaps TRBD1 (5 bases). This sequence was found in a man aged 18 to 35 in good health. Some clones in this sample may be carry-over from other donors' samples. In DNA form, the CDR3 reads TGTGCCAGCAGCTTGGCAAGGGGAAAACTGTTTTTT. This sequence encodes CASSLARGKLFF. The whole variable domain, filled in from reference TRBV5-5 and TRBJ1-4, reads DAGVTQSPTHLIKTRGQQVTLRCSPISGHKSVSWYQQVLGQGPQFIFQYYEKEERGRGNFPDRFSARQFPNYSSELNVNALLLGDSALYLCASSLARGKLFFGSGTQLSVL.